The 23 T cell receptor beta chains below come from one sample, sequenced in a study of T cell repertoires in cytomegalovirus infection. Via MiXCR, TCRdb re-called the reads, giving one row per CDR3 protein. This sample has 680,000 or so distinct CDR3 sequences, with about 40% found just once. The sequencing input was PBMCs. These receptors were obtained from a human donor in good health (CMV status not recorded). Some clones in this sample may be carry-over from other donors' samples.

This clonotype has just a few counts. The chain links TRBV28 to TRBJ2-1, with D perhaps matching TRBD2 (5 bases). The CDR3 extends over 13 amino acids. Per the germline V gene, CDR1 is MDHEN and CDR2 is SYDVKM. V shed 4 bases and J shed 9 bases, with 13 bases lying between them. DNA of the CDR3: TGTGCCAGCAGTTCCCCACCAGGAGGTGAGCAGTTCTTC. This encodes CASSSPPGGEQFF.

The rearrangement joins TRBV2 to TRBJ2-1; 7 bases map to TRBD1. This CDR3 has 14 residues. Looked up from germline, CDR1 is SNHLY and CDR2 is FYNNEI. V gave up 6 bases and J gave up 8 bases; unmatched junction bases: 10. The CDR3 here is CASSLQGTPDEQFF. The CDR3 region has the DNA TGTGCCAGCAGCCTACAGGGGACCCCCGATGAGCAGTTCTTC.

In regard to this clonotype: A read error may be the cause here, since a much bigger clone is one base away. V gene TRBV6-8 combines with J gene TRBJ2-6; tentatively, D is TRBD1 (5 bases). The germline V gene has CDR1 MNHGY and CDR2 SAAAGT. The CDR3 totals 13 residues. The CDR3 sequence is CASRRVGANVLNF. The CDR3 bases are TGTGCCAGCAGAAGGGTTGGGGCCAACGTCCTGAATTTC.

This clonotype was found many times. This rearrangement joins TRBV7-6 to TRBJ2-1; unclear D gene. The CDR3 has 14 residues. Germline-derived CDR1 and CDR2 are SGHVS and FNYEAQ. V lost 1 base and J 4 bases, leaving 8 bases between the germline ends. The CDR3 bases are TGTGCCAGCAGCTTAGTGGGCCAGTACAATGAGCAGTTCTTC. Encoded protein: CASSLVGQYNEQFF.

The chain joins TRBV2 to TRBJ2-6; 9 nucleotides line up with TRBD2. With 8 bases clipped from V and 0 bases from J, the junction kept 8 bases outside the gene matches. The CDR3 totals 17 residues. CDR1 SNHLY and CDR2 FYNNEI come from the germline V gene. CDR3 residues: CASFGREGSSGANVLTF. The DNA of the CDR3 is TGTGCCAGCTTTGGGCGGGAGGGCTCCTCTGGGGCCAACGTCCTGACTTTC.

The gene calls are TRBV27 and TRBJ1-1; D not certain. V dropped 4 bases and J dropped 2 bases, with 14 bases sitting between them. The germline V gene has CDR1 MNHEY and CDR2 SMNVEV (reference sequence). The CDR3 extends over 15 amino acids. The CDR3 nucleotides are TGTGCCAGCAGTTCACCCCGCGCGGGAAACACTGAAGCTTTCTTT. It yields the protein CASSSPRAGNTEAFF.

The chain carries TRBV19 and TRBJ1-5; no firm D call. V lost 3 bases and J 5 bases, leaving 17 bases between the germline ends. This CDR3 has 16 residues. Germline loops: CDR1 LNHDA, CDR2 SQIVND (reference sequence). DNA of the CDR3: TGTGCCAGTAGTATCCCGGCCGCACCTGGGCATCAGCCCCAGCATTTT. Encoded protein: CASSIPAAPGHQPQHF.

As concerns this clonotype: Since a much larger clone is just one base distant, this may be a read error. The chain couples TRBV7-2 to TRBJ2-1, with D uncertain. CDR1 SGHTA and CDR2 FQGNSA come from the germline V gene. CDR3 length: 12 residues. CDR3 nucleotides: TGTGCCAGAAGCTTTTACATCAATGAGCAGTTCTTC. Encoded protein: CARSFYINEQFF. Full variable domain (missing parts from reference TRBV7-2 and TRBJ2-1): GAGVSQSPSNKVTEKGKDVELRCDPISGHTALYWYRQSLGQGLEFLIYFQGNSAPDKSGLPSDRFSAERTGGSVSTLTIQRTQQEDSAVYLCARSFYINEQFFGPGTRLTVL.

The chain couples TRBV12-3 or TRBV12-4 to TRBJ1-6, with TRBD1 matching 7 bases. The CDR3 has 15 amino acids. V was pared by 5 bases and J by 6 bases, with 7 bases of the junction left unmatched. The CDR3 coding sequence is TGTGCCAGCAGTCGACAGGGCCTGTTTAATTCACCCCTCCACTTT. It codes for CASSRQGLFNSPLHF.

Only one count was recorded for this clonotype. The genes are TRBV11-2 and TRBJ1-3, with D hard to call. V lost 0 bases and J 1 base, leaving 7 bases between the germline ends. CDR3 length: 15 residues. In germline, CDR1 is SGHAT, CDR2 FQNNGV. The CDR3 region is CASSLDPGSGNTIYF. CDR3 nucleotides: TGTGCCAGCAGCTTAGATCCCGGATCTGGAAACACCATATATTTT.

This chain links TRBV4-1 with TRBJ1-5; D unresolved. Germline V CDR1 and CDR2: MGHRA, YSYEKL. The CDR3 contains 13 residues. Trimming took off 0 bases at V and 7 bases at J, with 7 bases between the two ends. The CDR3 protein is CASSQEGGQPQHF. CDR3 DNA sequence: TGCGCCAGCAGCCAAGAAGGTGGGCAGCCCCAGCATTTT.

This chain connects TRBV28 to TRBJ1-2, with D perhaps TRBD1 (5 bases). Germline V gene data show CDR1 as MDHEN and CDR2 as SYDVKM. The CDR3 sequence is 11 residues long. In nucleotides, the CDR3 is TGTGCAGGTGGCGGGGCGCGGGGCTACACCTTC. Protein sequence: CAGGGARGYTF.

At least ten counts were recorded for this clonotype. The chain couples TRBV12-3 or TRBV12-4 to TRBJ1-5; D is unclear. The V and J ends lost 5 bases and 6 bases respectively, with 17 bases between them. The CDR3 is made up of 15 amino acids. CDR3 nucleotides: TGTGCCAGCAGTCATGGCCTCGGGGAAGGTCAGCCCCAGCATTTT. As protein: CASSHGLGEGQPQHF.

This CDR3 reads CASSAIQGNYGYTF. CDR3 DNA: TGTGCCAGCAGTGCGATTCAGGGGAACTATGGCTACACCTTC. The gene calls are TRBV6-1 and TRBJ1-2; D is perhaps TRBD1 (6 bases). The CDR3 covers 14 residues. The germline gives CDR1 MNHNS, CDR2 SASEGT. V shed 4 bases and J shed 2 bases, with 11 bases lying between them.

This clonotype occurred a few times. The rearrangement joins TRBV15 to TRBJ1-5, with TRBD1 as a possible D gene (6 bases). Germline values: CDR1 LNHNV, CDR2 YYDKDF (reference sequence). The CDR3 spans 17 residues. The V and J ends lost 8 bases and 0 bases respectively, with 20 bases between them. CDR3 protein: CATQLGGTGISNQPQHF. As DNA, the CDR3 is TGTGCCACCCAATTAGGGGGAACGGGAATTAGCAATCAGCCCCAGCATTTT.

The V gene is TRBV20-1, the J gene TRBJ2-7; 9 positions match TRBD2. Looked up from germline, CDR1 is DFQATT and CDR2 is SNEGSKA (reference sequence). There are 14 residues in the CDR3. V lost 3 bases, J lost 6 bases, and 9 bases stayed unmatched. CDR3 nucleotides: TGCAGTGCTAGGGCGGGAGGGCCTCTTACCGAGCAGTACTTC. Amino acids: CSARAGGPLTEQYF.

This clonotype was counted between two and nine times. The CDR3 reads CASSGRHPQSNGYTF. CDR3 nucleotide sequence: TGTGCCAGCAGTGGAAGACACCCCCAATCCAATGGCTACACCTTC. V is TRBV25-1 and J is TRBJ1-2, with D unresolved. Germline V gene lookup returns CDR1 MGHDK and CDR2 SYGVNS. The V and J ends lost 4 bases and 6 bases respectively, with 18 bases between them. The CDR3 totals 15 residues.

This clonotype appeared a few times. A read error may be the cause here, since a much bigger clone is one base away. The J gene is TRBJ2-7, the V gene TRBV7-6; D not certain. This CDR3 comprises 17 residues. The germline V gene encodes CDR1 SGHVS and CDR2 FNYEAQ. CDR3 nucleotide sequence: TGTTCCAGCAGCTTACGCCAGACCCCCCGGATGGTCTACGAGCAGTACTTC. This sequence encodes CSSSLRQTPRMVYEQYF.

The J gene is TRBJ1-1, the V gene TRBV5-1, with 11 bases matching TRBD1. Looked up from germline, CDR1 is SGHRS and CDR2 is YFSETQ. The CDR3 totals 15 residues. Trimming took 2 bases from V and 5 from J; bases not matched to a gene: 5. CDR3 DNA: TGCGCCAGCAGCTTCAGGACAGGGGGCGAGACTGAAGCTTTCTTT. It specifies CASSFRTGGETEAFF.

Points on this clonotype: No conserved phenylalanine or tryptophan is present at the end of the CDR3, so a read error is the likely explanation. The chain uses TRBV11-1 and TRBJ2-7; 13 nucleotides align to TRBD2. The trim removed 4 bases at V and 0 bases at J, leaving 0 bases unmatched. Germline V gene data show CDR1 as SGHAT and CDR2 as FQDESV (reference sequence). This CDR3 has 15 residues. The CDR3 protein is CASSWTSGSSYEQYL. Written as DNA, the CDR3 is TGTGCCAGCAGCTGGACTAGCGGGAGCTCCTACGAGCAGTACTTA.

This clonotype was counted only a few times. The gene calls are TRBV27 and TRBJ2-1; 13 nucleotides line up with TRBD2. The germline gives CDR1 MNHEY, CDR2 SMNVEV (reference sequence). The CDR3 contains 18 residues. V lost 1 base to trimming and J lost 8 bases; unmatched junction nucleotides: 11. The DNA of the CDR3 is TGTGCCAGCAGTTTATTGACTAGCGGGGGGCCAGCGGAGGATGAGCAGTTCTTC. Residues: CASSLLTSGGPAEDEQFF.

This clonotype showed up just a few times. V gene TRBV4-1 combines with J gene TRBJ1-1; D not certain. Germline V lookup: CDR1 MGHRA, CDR2 YSYEKL. This CDR3 region has 13 residues. V gave up 0 bases and J gave up 4 bases, with 6 bases separating them. CDR3 protein: CASSQETVTEAFF. For the CDR3, the DNA is TGCGCCAGCAGCCAAGAAACGGTCACTGAAGCTTTCTTT.

About this clonotype itself: This sequence may be a read error, since a much larger clone differs from it by one base. The chain uses TRBV7-8 and TRBJ1-5, with D possibly being TRBD1 (6 bases). In germline, CDR1 is SGHVS, CDR2 FQNEAQ. The CDR3 loop spans 17 amino acids. The ends were cut back, 5 bases at V and 0 bases at J, with 17 bases in the middle. CDR3 loop: CASSLVTGANSNQPQHF. CDR3 in DNA: TGTGCCAGCAGCCTCGTGACGGGGGCTAATAGCAATCAGCCCCAGCATTTT. Looking up the rest from reference TRBV7-8 and TRBJ1-5 gives the full variable domain: GAGVSQSPRYKVAKRGQDVALRCDPISGHVSLFWYQQALGQGPEFLTYFQNEAQLDKSGLPSDRFFAERPEGSVSTLKIQRTQQEDSAVYLCASSLVTGANSNQPQHFGDGTRLSIL.